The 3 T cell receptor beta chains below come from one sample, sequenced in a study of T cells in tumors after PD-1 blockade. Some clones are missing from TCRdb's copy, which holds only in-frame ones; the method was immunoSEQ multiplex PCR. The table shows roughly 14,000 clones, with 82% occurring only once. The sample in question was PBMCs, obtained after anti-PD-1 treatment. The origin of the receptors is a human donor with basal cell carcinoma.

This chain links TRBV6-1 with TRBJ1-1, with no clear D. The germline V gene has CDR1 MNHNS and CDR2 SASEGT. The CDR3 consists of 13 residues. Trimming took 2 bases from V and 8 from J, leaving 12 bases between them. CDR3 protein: CASSERNRIEAFF. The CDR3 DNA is TGTGCCAGCAGTGAACGGAATCGGATAGAAGCTTTCTTT.

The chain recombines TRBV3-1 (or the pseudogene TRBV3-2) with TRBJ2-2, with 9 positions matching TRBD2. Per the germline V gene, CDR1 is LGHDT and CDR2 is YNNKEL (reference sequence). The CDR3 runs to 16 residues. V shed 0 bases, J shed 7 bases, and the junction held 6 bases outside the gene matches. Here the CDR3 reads CASSQDPGLANGELFF. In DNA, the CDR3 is TGTGCCAGCAGCCAAGATCCGGGACTAGCAAACGGGGAGCTGTTTTTT.

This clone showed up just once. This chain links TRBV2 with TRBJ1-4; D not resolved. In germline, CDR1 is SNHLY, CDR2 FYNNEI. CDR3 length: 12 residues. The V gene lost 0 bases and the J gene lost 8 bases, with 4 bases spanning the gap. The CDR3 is CASSEATEKLFF. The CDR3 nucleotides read TGTGCCAGCAGTGAAGCAACCGAAAAACTGTTTTTT.